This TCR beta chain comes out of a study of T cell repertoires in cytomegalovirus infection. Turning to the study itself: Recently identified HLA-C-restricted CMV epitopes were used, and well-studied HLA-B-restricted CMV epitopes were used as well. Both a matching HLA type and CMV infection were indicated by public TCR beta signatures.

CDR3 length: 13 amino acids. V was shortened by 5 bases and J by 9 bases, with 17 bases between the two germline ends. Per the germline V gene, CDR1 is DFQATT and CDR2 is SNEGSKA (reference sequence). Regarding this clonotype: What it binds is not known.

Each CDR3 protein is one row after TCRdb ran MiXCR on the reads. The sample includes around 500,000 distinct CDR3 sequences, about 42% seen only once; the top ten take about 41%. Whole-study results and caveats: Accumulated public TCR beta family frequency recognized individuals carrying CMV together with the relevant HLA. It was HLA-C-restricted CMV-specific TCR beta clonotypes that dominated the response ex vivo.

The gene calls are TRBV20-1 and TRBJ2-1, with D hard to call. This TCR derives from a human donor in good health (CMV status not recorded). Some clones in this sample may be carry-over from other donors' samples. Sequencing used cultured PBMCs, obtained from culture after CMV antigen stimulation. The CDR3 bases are TGCAGTGCTGAATTAGTGGCTCGCGGTGAGCAGTTCTTC. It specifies CSAELVARGEQFF.